These T cell receptor beta chains were read from a single sample in a study of T cells in localized non-small cell lung cancer. The method was immunoSEQ multiplex PCR; TCRdb's version includes in-frame clones alone and lacks a portion of them. The sample lists fewer than 20,000 clones, 85% to 90% occurring once. The material was peripheral blood mononuclear cells, obtained before any cancer treatment. The receptor set was obtained from a woman between 35 and 75 years old with stage III lung adenocarcinoma. CDR3s include the opening cysteine and the closing phenylalanine or tryptophan. A D gene is named only where the DNA matches it firmly. Clone sizes are given selectively: once, few, many, or a class where the clone is expanded.

size	V	D	J	DNA	CDR3
.	TRBV4-2	.	TRBJ2-6	TGTGCCAGCAGCCAAGGTTCGCAGGGGTCAAAGGTTGGGGCCAACGTCCTGACTTTC	CASSQGSQGSKVGANVLTF
.	TRBV7-9	.	TRBJ2-1	TGTGCCAGCAGCTTATCTGGGTTTGGGGTAAATGAGCAGTTCTTC	CASSLSGFGVNEQFF
.	TRBV6-6	TRBD1	TRBJ2-7	TGTGCCAGCAATTTACCGGGACAGGAAGTCGAGCAGTACTTC	CASNLPGQEVEQYF
.	TRBV30	.	TRBJ1-4	TGTGCCTGGAGTGTTAGTGAAAAACTGTTTTTT	CAWSVSEKLFF
.	TRBV7-6	.	TRBJ1-1	TGTGCCAGCAGCTTAGGGACTGAAGCTTTCTTT	CASSLGTEAFF
.	TRBV5-1	TRBD2	TRBJ2-2	TGCGCCAGCACTGGGACTAGCGGGACCGCGAACACCGGGGAGCTGTTTTTT	CASTGTSGTANTGELFF
.	TRBV6-5	TRBD2	TRBJ2-7	TGTGCCAGCAGTTACTCGAGCGGGGGTGCCTACGAGCAGTACTTC	CASSYSSGGAYEQYF
.	TRBV11-2	.	TRBJ2-7	TGTGCCAGCAGCTCCGCAGCTGTCTCCTACGAGCAGTACTTC	CASSSAAVSYEQYF
.	TRBV5-1	TRBD2	TRBJ2-7	TGCGCCAGCAGCTTGGCGAGCGGGAGTGCCTCCTACGAGCAGTACTTC	CASSLASGSASYEQYF
.	TRBV5-6	.	TRBJ2-6	TGTGCCAGCAGCTTCGGTTGGGGGGTCCTGACTTTC	CASSFGWGVLTF
.	TRBV5-4	.	TRBJ1-5	TGTGCCCCCCTTCAGCCCCAGCATTTT	CAPLQPQHF
.	TRBV7-9	.	TRBJ1-6	TGTGCCAGCAGCTTCGAACGGGGGTTCGTTTCACCCCTCCACTTT	CASSFERGFVSPLHF
.	TRBV7-8	TRBD2	TRBJ2-5	TGTGCCAGCAGCTTCTTGCGGGGGGGCCGAGGCCAAGAGACCCAGTACTTC	CASSFLRGGRGQETQYF
.	TRBV5-1	.	TRBJ1-5	TGCGCCAGCAGCTTGGATGGCCAGGGCAATCAGCCCCAGCATTTT	CASSLDGQGNQPQHF
.	TRBV5-4	.	TRBJ2-5	TGTGCCAGCAGCTCAGGACGGGGGCGCGTCCAAGAGACCCAGTACTTC	CASSSGRGRVQETQYF
.	TRBV5-1	.	TRBJ1-6	TGCGCCAGCAGCCCTCAGGGAAATAATTCACCCCTCCACTTT	CASSPQGNNSPLHF
.	TRBV5-1	.	TRBJ1-1	TGCGCCAGCAGCGCTCGGCAAAGGGCTGAGGCTTTCTTT	CASSARQRAEAFF
.	TRBV11-2	.	TRBJ2-2	TGTGCCAGCAGCACGAATAGGGGCGACACCGGGGAGCTGTTTTTT	CASSTNRGDTGELFF
.	TRBV19	.	TRBJ1-2	TGTGCCAGTAGTATAGCCGGGACGGCAAACTATGGCTACACCTTC	CASSIAGTANYGYTF
.	TRBV21-1	.	TRBJ2-1	TGTGCCAGCAGCAAAGGGGCGGGAGAGTACAATGAGCAGTTCTTC	CASSKGAGEYNEQFF
.	TRBV7-2	TRBD1	TRBJ2-1	TGTGCCAGCAGCCCGAACAGGGGGCGAAGTGAGCAGTTCTTC	CASSPNRGRSEQFF
.	TRBV6-5	.	TRBJ1-2	TGTGCCAGCAGGGGTACTAACTATGGCTACACCTTC	CASRGTNYGYTF
once	TRBV6-5	.	TRBJ1-1	TGTGCCAGCACTCGAAAACTGAACACTGAAGCTTTCTTT	CASTRKLNTEAFF
.	TRBV30	.	TRBJ1-4	TGTGCCTGGAGTTACCCCGACTCCAATGAAAAACTGTTTTTT	CAWSYPDSNEKLFF
once	TRBV11-3	.	TRBJ2-2	TGTGCCAGCAGCTTAGGGCAGGGGTTCACCGGGGAGCTGTTTTTT	CASSLGQGFTGELFF
.	TRBV28	TRBD1	TRBJ2-3	TGTGCCAGCACCCAGGTGGGACAGGGGGCGTTTCGATTGACAGATACGCAGTATTTT	CASTQVGQGAFRLTDTQYF
once	TRBV7-9	TRBD2	TRBJ2-2	TGTGCCAGCATCGGGACTACCGGCACCGGGGAGCTGTTTTTT	CASIGTTGTGELFF
.	TRBV7-2	.	TRBJ1-1	TGTGCCAGCAGCACTCGGACGGTGAACACTGAAGCTTTCTTT	CASSTRTVNTEAFF
few	TRBV6-5	TRBD2	TRBJ2-3	TGTGCCAGCAGTTACTCGGGAGGGCCACTAGATACGCAGTATTTT	CASSYSGGPLDTQYF
once	TRBV7-2	.	TRBJ1-1	TGTGCCAGCAGGTACGTCCAGGGCGGTACTGAAGCTTTCTTT	CASRYVQGGTEAFF
.	TRBV28	.	TRBJ1-3	TGTGCCAGCAGAAACCCCCTTGCGGGGTACGGTGGAAACACCATATATTTT	CASRNPLAGYGGNTIYF
.	TRBV5-1	.	TRBJ1-1	TGCGCCAGCAGCTTAGTAGGTGTGAACACTGAAGCTTTCTTT	CASSLVGVNTEAFF
.	TRBV4-1	TRBD2	TRBJ2-7	TGCGCCAGCAGCCGAGCGGTACCCGCCGTACCTAGCGGGAGTGGCTACGAGCAGTACTTC	CASSRAVPAVPSGSGYEQYF
.	TRBV30	.	TRBJ1-1	TGTGCCTGGAGCCAAACGATTGGGGCTTTCTTT	CAWSQTIGAFF
.	TRBV19	.	TRBJ2-1	TGTGCCAGTAGGGGGGGGGCCGACTCCTACAATGAGCAGTTCTTC	CASRGGADSYNEQFF
.	TRBV5-1	.	TRBJ1-3	TGCGCCAGCAGCTTGAGGGCTGCCTCCAGCTCTGGAAACACCATATATTTT	CASSLRAASSSGNTIYF
.	TRBV29-1	.	TRBJ1-1	TGCAGCGTCTCCCCAGCGGCGAAAAACTTGAACACTGAAGCTTTCTTT	CSVSPAAKNLNTEAFF
.	TRBV29-1	.	TRBJ2-2	TGCAGCGGCGCGAACACCGGGGAGCTGTTTTTT	CSGANTGELFF
.	TRBV4-1	TRBD1	TRBJ1-1	TGCGCCAGCAGCCTAGGGGGCCCGCTCATGAACACTGAAGCTTTCTTT	CASSLGGPLMNTEAFF
.	TRBV4-1	.	TRBJ1-1	TGCGCCAGCAGCCAAGCCCGACAGGCAGGTCGGATTGGAGCTTTCTTT	CASSQARQAGRIGAFF
once	TRBV5-4	.	TRBJ1-1	TGTGCCAGCAGCTTGGAGCAGGACACTGAAGCTTTCTTT	CASSLEQDTEAFF
.	TRBV12-2	.	TRBJ2-7	TGTGCAAGTCGCTGTGATAGCGGGGGGATGACCTACGAGCAGTACTTC	CASRCDSGGMTYEQYF
.	TRBV19	TRBD2	TRBJ2-1	TGTGCCAGTAGTATAGCGAGCGGGAGTATCTATGAGCAGTTCTTC	CASSIASGSIYEQFF
.	TRBV4-1	TRBD1	TRBJ2-7	TGCGCCAGCAGCCAAAACATTTGGACAGGGGACTACGAACAGTACTTC	CASSQNIWTGDYEQYF
.	TRBV5-4	.	TRBJ2-7	TGTGCCAGCAGCATACCACGGGGACAAGTGGTCGAGCAGTACTTC	CASSIPRGQVVEQYF
.	TRBV30	.	TRBJ1-1	TGTGCCTGGAGTTCCGGACGGTTTGGAGCTTTCTTT	CAWSSGRFGAFF
.	TRBV5-4	TRBD1	TRBJ1-2	TGTGCCAGCAGCTTGGCAGGGGGCGTTGGCTACACCTTC	CASSLAGGVGYTF
few	TRBV7-9	TRBD1	TRBJ1-1	TGTGCCAGCAGCTCGGACAGGGGGACTGAAGCTTTCTTT	CASSSDRGTEAFF